Given below is one T cell receptor beta chain in context. Its cognate antigen is unknown. One end of the junction is discordant with germline, which a read error may explain. TCRbeta libraries were built with three rounds of nested PCR, modified from ARM-PCR. Each CDR3 protein gets one entry after TCRdb re-called the multiplex PCR reads with MiXCR. Of approximately 120,000 distinct CDR3 sequences in the sample, more than 70% were seen once. The record originates from a study of tumor and adjacent non-tumor tissue in lung cancer. About the research overall: Histology: about a dozen adenocarcinoma, a couple of squamous cell carcinoma, 1 small cell lung cancer. Each sample yielded a few million productive TCRbeta reads on average. Findings and limits, study-wide: Normal lung showed higher cumulative top 100 clone frequency than tumor.

This sample's RNA came from whole unsorted tissue. The sequencing sample was made of lung tumor tissue. The source is a woman aged 60-75 years with non-small cell lung cancer.

The chain's CDR3 is CASSSVRNTGELFF. The CDR3 nucleotides are TGTGCCAGCAGCTCGGTCAGGAACACCGGGGAGCTATTTTTT. This chain links TRBV7-9 with TRBJ2-2, with D possibly matching TRBD2 (5 bases). Germline assignment: CDR1 SEHNR and CDR2 FQNEAQ (reference sequence). The CDR3 covers 14 residues.